Presented here are 7 T cell receptor beta chains from one specimen sequenced in a study of Ad26.COV2.S vaccination and SARS-CoV-2 variants. Sequenced by immunoSEQ multiplex PCR; TCRdb stores in-frame clones only, minus some. The sample yields 150,000 to 200,000 clones, roughly 89% seen once. Sequenced material: peripheral blood, taken after recovery from COVID-19. Receptors originate from a human donor who had recovered from COVID-19.

This clone was seen once. Other DNA sequences in the same sample also yield this CDR3. This chain joins TRBV28 and TRBJ1-2, with unresolved D. The germline gives CDR1 MDHEN, CDR2 SYDVKM. The CDR3 length is 12 residues. V was clipped by 8 bases and J by 6 bases, with 13 bases between them. This CDR3 reads CASSPGGHGYTF. The CDR3 nucleotides are TGTGCCAGCTCCCCAGGAGGCCATGGCTACACCTTC.

V usage is TRBV4-1 and J usage is TRBJ1-6; D might be TRBD1 (6 bases). The CDR3 is made up of 15 amino acids. Germline assignment: CDR1 MGHRA and CDR2 YSYEKL. Trimming removed 3 bases at V and 6 bases at J, with 12 bases between. CDR3 DNA sequence: TGCGCCAGCAGCCATCCGGACAGCGCTAATTCACCCCTCCACTTT. The encoded protein is CASSHPDSANSPLHF.

J is TRBJ2-5 and V is TRBV28, with D possibly TRBD1 on 6 matching bases. From germline, CDR1 is MDHEN and CDR2 SYDVKM. Between the trimmed V and J ends, which lost 10 bases and 5 bases, there was a span of 17 bases. CDR3 length: 13 residues. The CDR3 protein is CAILPQGKETQYF. The DNA of the CDR3 is TGTGCCATCCTACCCCAGGGGAAGGAGACCCAGTACTTC.

This clone was found once. This chain joins TRBV20-1 and TRBJ2-1; D is possibly TRBD2 (5 bases). There are 13 residues in the CDR3. The V end lost 3 bases, the J end lost 9 bases, and 15 bases lay between the germline ends. The germline CDR1 and CDR2 sequences are DFQATT and SNEGSKA (reference sequence). As DNA, the CDR3 is TGCAGTGCTAGTCGGACTTCTACGAGTGAGCAGTTCTTC. Residues: CSASRTSTSEQFF.

The chain recombines TRBV2 with TRBJ2-3, with D uncertain. The length of the CDR3 is 12 residues. Germline CDR1 reads SNHLY; CDR2 reads FYNNEI. The germline V and J ends were trimmed by 8 bases and 4 bases, with 10 bases remaining between them. The CDR3 spells CASVAGADTQYF. CDR3 DNA: TGTGCCAGCGTGGCCGGCGCAGATACGCAGTATTTT.

The chain joins TRBV5-1 to TRBJ1-4; no clear D gene. Germline assignment: CDR1 SGHRS and CDR2 YFSETQ. The CDR3 extends over 13 amino acids. Deletions cut 4 bases from V and 7 bases from J, with 11 bases between. The CDR3 spells CASSPLTREKLFF. Here the CDR3 DNA reads TGCGCCAGCAGCCCCCTGACACGTGAAAAACTGTTTTTT.

This chain uses TRBV3-1 (or the pseudogene TRBV3-2) with TRBJ1-6, with D unclear. Trimming removed 4 bases at V and 5 bases at J, with 6 bases between. Germline V gene data show CDR1 as LGHDT and CDR2 as YNNKEL (reference sequence). The CDR3 runs 13 residues. CDR3 DNA: TGTGCCAGCAGCCCCAGAGATAATTCACCCCTCCACTTT. Translation: CASSPRDNSPLHF.